This TCR beta chain is drawn from a study of cytomegalovirus exposure and HLA in healthy donors. The PCR was carried out with 60 Vbeta primers and 13 Jbeta primers. The protocol was immunoSEQ multiplex PCR, while the TCRdb copy is restricted to in-frame clones and leaves out a portion. The profile shows around 180,000 clones, around 85% of them singletons. The V gene's germline CDR1 is SGHRS and CDR2 YFSETQ. The CDR3 runs to 15 residues. V lost 0 bases and J lost 7; bases outside the gene matches: 9. The TCR was taken from a man aged 18 to 30 in good health and CMV-seronegative. The sequencing sample was made of PBMCs. The chain combines TRBV5-1 with TRBJ2-5, with 7 bases identical to TRBD1. The CDR3 nucleotides are TGCGCCAGCAGCTTGGACGGACAGGTAACTGGGACCCAGTACTTC. Its translation is CASSLDGQVTGTQYF.